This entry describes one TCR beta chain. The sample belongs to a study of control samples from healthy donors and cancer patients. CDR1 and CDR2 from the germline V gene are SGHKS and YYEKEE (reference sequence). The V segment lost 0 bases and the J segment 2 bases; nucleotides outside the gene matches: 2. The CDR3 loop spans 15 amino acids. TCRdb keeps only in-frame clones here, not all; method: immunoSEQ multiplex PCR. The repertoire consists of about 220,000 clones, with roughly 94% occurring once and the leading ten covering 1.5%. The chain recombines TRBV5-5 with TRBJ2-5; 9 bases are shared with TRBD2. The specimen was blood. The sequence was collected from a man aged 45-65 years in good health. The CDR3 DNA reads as TGTGCCAGCAGCTTGGGGCGGGGGGGACAAGAGACCCAGTACTTC. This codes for CASSLGRGGQETQYF.